This TCR beta chain was sequenced in a study of cytomegalovirus exposure and HLA in healthy donors. Points from the study as a whole: There were 150 or so TCR beta chains listed as cytomegalovirus-associated. There were some public TCRs occurring in many donors, but most TCR sequences were rare.

For this clone: Its target is not known.

Using immunoSEQ multiplex PCR, the repertoire was profiled, and TCRdb retains in-frame clones only, with some absent. The profile shows 180,000 or so clones, 70% to 85% of them singletons. This CDR3 comprises 14 residues. From germline, CDR1 is SNHLY and CDR2 FYNNEI. Trimming cost V 8 bases and J 4 bases; bases outside gene matches: 6. Sequencing was carried out using PBMCs. The receptor comes from a woman aged 25 to 45 in good health and CMV-seropositive. The chain combines TRBV2 with TRBJ2-3; 10 nucleotides align to TRBD2. The CDR3 loop is CASQREGHPDTQYF. The CDR3 DNA sequence: TGTGCCAGCCAGCGGGAGGGCCATCCAGATACGCAGTATTTT.